Shown below are 8 T cell receptor beta chains from a single sample sequenced in a study of patients and donors after allogeneic stem cell transplantation. A single record per CDR3 protein comes from TCRdb applying MiXCR to the RT-PCR reads. The table records under 170,000 distinct CDR3 sequences, over 35% of them present only once. Source material: blood, either unsorted or a sorted T cell fraction (not recorded which). The source of these receptors is a human donor who was either an allogeneic HSCT recipient or a stem cell or donor lymphocyte infusion donor (not recorded which). It is not recorded whose cells these are; they may come from a transplant donor.

This clonotype was counted between two and nine times. The V gene is TRBV20-1, the J gene TRBJ1-6; TRBD1 is a possible D gene (5 bases). CDR1 is DFQATT and CDR2 is SNEGSKA in the germline V gene (reference sequence). The CDR3 consists of 14 residues. The germline V and J ends were trimmed by 5 bases and 8 bases, with 16 bases remaining between them. The CDR3 sequence: CSAPRAGRYSPLHF. DNA of the CDR3: TGCAGTGCTCCCAGGGCAGGGAGGTATTCACCCCTCCACTTT.

Of note for this clonotype: One end of the junction does not line up with germline, which may come from a read error. The V gene is TRBV6-2 or TRBV6-3, the J gene TRBJ2-2; a weak D match, TRBD2 (5 bases). The CDR3 consists of 11 residues. The germline V gene encodes CDR1 MNHEY and CDR2 SVGEGT. The CDR3 loop is CASSYVGELLF. The CDR3 DNA follows: TGTGCCAGCAGTTACGTCGGGGAGCTGCTTTTT.

This clonotype was seen just once. The chain links TRBV27 to TRBJ2-5, with 7 bases lining up with TRBD1. The CDR3 has 15 amino acids. Trimming cost V 3 bases and J 4 bases; bases outside gene matches: 8. Germline V gene data show CDR1 as MNHEY and CDR2 as SMNVEV (reference sequence). The CDR3 loop reads CASSLYPGQRETQYF. CDR3 in DNA: TGTGCCAGCAGTTTGTACCCGGGACAGCGAGAGACCCAGTACTTC.

The chain is built from TRBV25-1 and TRBJ2-3; possibly TRBD2 for D (6 bases). CDR3 size: 13 residues. V lost 8 bases to trimming and J lost 4 bases, with 13 bases between them. CDR1 MGHDK and CDR2 SYGVNS come from the germline V gene. CDR3 nucleotides: TGTGCCAGCGGGGGGTTGGTATCAGATACGCAGTATTTT. Its translation: CASGGLVSDTQYF.

This clonotype was observed a handful of times. The rearrangement links TRBV5-1 to TRBJ2-7; 7 nucleotides align to TRBD1. This CDR3 comprises 13 residues. J gave up 5 bases and V 2 bases, and 4 bases lay outside the gene matches. Germline CDR1 and CDR2: SGHRS and YFSETQ. CDR3 in DNA: TGCGCCAGCAGCTTTACAGGGGCTGACGAGCAGTACTTC. Its translation is CASSFTGADEQYF.

V gene TRBV20-1 combines with J gene TRBJ1-5, with D tentatively TRBD1 (5 bases). The CDR3 is 15 residues long. Germline CDR1 is DFQATT and CDR2 is SNEGSKA (reference sequence). Trimming pared 0 bases from V and 7 bases from J, leaving 16 bases between. For the CDR3, the DNA is TGCAGTGCTAGAGATAACAGGAATCTAGCCCAGCCCCAGCATTTT. Its translation is CSARDNRNLAQPQHF.

The J gene is TRBJ2-7, the V gene TRBV4-3; possible D gene TRBD2, 5 bases. This CDR3 region has 15 residues. V lost 0 bases, J lost 3 bases, and 12 bases lay in between. Germline V gene sequence: CDR1 LGHNA, CDR2 YSLEER. CDR3: CASSQDGGTLYEQYF. DNA of the CDR3: TGCGCCAGCAGCCAAGACGGAGGTACTCTCTACGAGCAGTACTTC.

The chain joins TRBV12-3 or TRBV12-4 to TRBJ1-1; 9 bases are a match to TRBD1. The CDR3 extends over 15 amino acids. V dropped 5 bases and J dropped 4; count of bases not matched to a gene: 8. CDR3 loop: CASSPTGGGGTEAFF. The CDR3 DNA reads as TGTGCCAGCAGTCCGACAGGGGGGGGCGGCACTGAAGCTTTCTTT.